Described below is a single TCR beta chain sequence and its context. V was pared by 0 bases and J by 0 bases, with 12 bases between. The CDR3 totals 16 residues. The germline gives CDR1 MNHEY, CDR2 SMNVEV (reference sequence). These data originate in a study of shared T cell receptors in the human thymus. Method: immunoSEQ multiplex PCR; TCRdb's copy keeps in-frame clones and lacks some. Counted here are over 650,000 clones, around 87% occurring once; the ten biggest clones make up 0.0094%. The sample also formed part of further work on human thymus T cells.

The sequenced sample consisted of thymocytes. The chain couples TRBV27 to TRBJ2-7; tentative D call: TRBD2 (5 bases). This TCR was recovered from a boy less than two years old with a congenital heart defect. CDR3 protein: CASSLSSGKHSYEQYF. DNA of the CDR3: TGTGCCAGCAGTTTATCGTCCGGGAAACACTCCTACGAGCAGTACTTC.